This T cell receptor beta chain was identified in a study of T cell responses to AZD1222 COVID-19 vaccine. Overall study: Recipients boosted at about 4 weeks or about 12 weeks are pooled. General study results and limits: Repertoires were obtained only post-peak T cell response. Close to half of spike-specific TCRs reportedly recognize unmutated variant regions.

This CDR3 is 15 amino acids long. From germline, CDR1 is SGHAT and CDR2 FQNNGV. V shed 5 bases and J 10 bases; nucleotides not matched to a gene: 7. As concerns this clone: Antigen unknown.

The protocol was immunoSEQ multiplex PCR, while the TCRdb copy is restricted to in-frame clones and leaves out a portion. This table has approximately 190,000 clones, about 94% appearing once. The origin of this receptor is an adult in good health. Material: peripheral blood, obtained on day 0 of AZD1222 vaccination. The V gene is TRBV11-2, the J gene TRBJ1-6; 11 bases align to TRBD1. The CDR3 DNA sequence: TGTGCCAGCAGCGCCGGGACAGGGGGTTTCTCACCCCTCCACTTT. Its protein product is CASSAGTGGFSPLHF.